The rows below give T cell receptor beta chains drawn from one sample of a study of T cell responses to AZD1222 COVID-19 vaccine. Clones were read by immunoSEQ multiplex PCR, and TCRdb kept only the in-frame ones, dropping some. Here the sample spans about 150,000 clones, around 93% being singletons. Specimen: peripheral blood, collected on day 0 of AZD1222 vaccination. Every receptor here comes from an adult in good health. Both conserved end residues are trimmed from each CDR3. The D gene is left open where the match is weak. Rows may omit the clone size; those that give it use once, few, many or a size class.

v_gene	abundance	j_gene	d_gene	CDR3aa
TRBV30	few	TRBJ1-6	.	AWTDAGSINSPLH
TRBV19	once	TRBJ1-1	TRBD1	ASSLRDRGAEAF
TRBV11-2	few	TRBJ2-5	.	ASSFGQRQETQY
TRBV11-3	.	TRBJ1-6	.	ASSLDQSGSSYNSPLH
TRBV6-5	.	TRBJ1-1	.	ASRGVYWTDTEAF
TRBV5-1	.	TRBJ2-7	TRBD1	ASSYDRGSYEQY
TRBV6-6	.	TRBJ1-2	.	ASSPGRGYGYT
TRBV6-5	.	TRBJ2-7	TRBD2	ASTPGGAGYEQY
TRBV5-1	once	TRBJ2-3	TRBD2	ASSFKREADTQY
TRBV9	.	TRBJ2-7	TRBD2	ASSGGTSGYYEQY
TRBV5-4	.	TRBJ2-5	TRBD2	ASSPRLAGGQETQY
TRBV6-5	.	TRBJ1-1	.	ASSVVGNTEAF
TRBV25-1	.	TRBJ2-4	.	ASSESGRPNIQY
TRBV2	.	TRBJ1-1	.	ASSVPRTGLRNTEAF
TRBV19	.	TRBJ2-7	.	ASSIGQFYEQY
TRBV19	.	TRBJ1-1	TRBD1	ASSTQGGNTEAF
TRBV5-1	.	TRBJ1-4	.	ASSLGAATNEKLF
TRBV4-1	.	TRBJ2-1	.	ASSQEVRGNEQF
TRBV13	.	TRBJ2-1	.	ASSLNENEQF
TRBV14	few	TRBJ1-2	.	ASSQDLWLGLSYGYT